These 5 T cell receptor beta chains came from one sample sequenced in a study of graft-versus-host responses after intestinal transplantation. Produced via immunoSEQ multiplex PCR; TCRdb's table is partial and in-frame only. The table records 12,000 to 15,000 clones, just under 30% of them present only once. This specimen consisted of alloreactive CD4+ T cells from a mixed lymphocyte reaction culture, obtained before intestinal transplant. The subset is: CFSE-low proliferating T cells sorted from roughly six-day pre-transplant mixed lymphocyte reaction (GvH or HvG direction). These receptors were obtained from a human patient who received an intestinal transplant.

This clone has just a few counts. The V gene is TRBV11-3, the J gene TRBJ2-7, with 9 bases identical to TRBD1. The CDR3 is 15 amino acids. In germline, CDR1 is SGHNT, CDR2 YENEEA. V lost 6 bases and J lost 3; bases outside the gene matches: 9. DNA of the CDR3: TGTGCCAGCAGACTTACCGGGGACAGGGTCTACGAGCAGTACTTC. Its translation is CASRLTGDRVYEQYF.

This clone was detected a few times. The chain uses TRBV28 and TRBJ1-1, with TRBD1 as a possible D gene (5 bases). The CDR3 covers 14 residues. Trimming shortened V by 3 bases and J by 1 base, and 9 bases separated the two germline ends. Germline V gene lookup returns CDR1 MDHEN and CDR2 SYDVKM. CDR3 sequence: CASSLGGGNTEAFF. The CDR3 nucleotides read TGTGCCAGCAGTTTGGGGGGAGGGAACACTGAAGCTTTCTTT.

Written as DNA, the CDR3 is TGTGCCAGCAGCCAAGCGGGCAGGGGGGGTAGCAATCAGCCCCAGCATTTT. Protein: CASSQAGRGGSNQPQHF. This chain links TRBV5-8 with TRBJ1-5, with 7 bases aligning to TRBD1. J was trimmed by 0 bases and V by 4 bases; bases with no gene match: 10. The CDR3 covers 17 residues. From germline, CDR1 is SGHTS and CDR2 YDEGEE. Full variable domain (rest looked up from reference TRBV5-8 and TRBJ1-5): EAGVTQSPTHLIKTRGQQATLRCSPISGHTSVYWYQQALGLGLQFLLWYDEGEERNRGNFPPRFSGRQFPNYSSELNVNALELEDSALYLCASSQAGRGGSNQPQHFGDGTRLSIL.

This sequence joins TRBV4-1 and TRBJ2-1; TRBD2 agrees at 8 bases. V trimming: 5 bases; J trimming: 9 bases; junction bases outside the gene matches: 9. This CDR3 comprises 14 residues. The germline V gene has CDR1 MGHRA and CDR2 YSYEKL. As DNA, the CDR3 is TGCGCCAGCAGCTTCCAGCGGGAGTATGTTGAGCAGTTCTTC. It specifies CASSFQREYVEQFF.

The chain carries TRBV5-1 and TRBJ1-6, with 8 bases identical to TRBD1. V dropped 0 bases and J dropped 7; count of bases not matched to a gene: 3. Germline assignment: CDR1 SGHRS and CDR2 YFSETQ. There are 15 residues in the CDR3. The DNA of the CDR3 is TGCGCCAGCAGCTTGGCTGGGACAGGAAATTCACCCCTCCACTTT. Amino acid sequence: CASSLAGTGNSPLHF.